The T cell receptor beta chain described here comes from a study of shared clonotypes between healthy human individuals (dated by TCRdb to 2020 to 2022). Turning to the overall study: A few men and a couple of women, aged 18 to 49 years, made up the cohort. Per donor, leukapheresis produced somewhere between about 0.9 and 9 billion PBMCs. To estimate repertoire size and how much clonotype sharing occurs between individuals, the study deeply sequenced the blood TCR repertoires of roughly 5 healthy adults. Different laboratories and diverse techniques were used to prepare libraries and sequence TCR repertoires, to increase sequencing depth and limit assay-specific biases. Findings and caveats that apply to the study as a whole: Because the study included only a small number of donors, the genetic and exposure-history diversity represented was limited. Based on pairwise subsampling, the degree of clonotype sharing among donors was expected to be affected by sequencing depth. Sampling was restricted to blood, and TCR repertoires in tissue are likely to differ from TCR repertoires in blood.

Using the deep immunoSEQ assay, TCR CDR3 regions were amplified from genomic DNA by multiplex PCR. Extracted genomic DNA from each cell subset was distributed evenly across all wells of several immunoSEQ 96-well plates, and each plate was treated as a replicate. For unsorted PBMC, each replicate PCR was loaded with roughly 270 ng genomic DNA, equivalent to 30,000 or so T cell genomes. Ten immunoSEQ deep assay plates were used to sequence unsorted PBMC genomic DNA. Purified libraries were quantified with a Qubit 3.0 fluorometer, sized on a Bioanalyzer 2100, and re-quantified with the KAPA Library Quantification kit. A separate single-read 150-cycle Illumina NextSeq 550 flow cell was used to sequence each immunoSEQ 96-well plate. Per the original workflow: Because the immunoSEQ output included only junctional sequences and no quality scores, the filtering could not be the same as the filtering used for full-length reads. To assign V/J genes and CDR3, sequences were annotated against IMGT germline references using PyIR, a Python wrapper for IgBLAST v1.9. Reads were filtered out if the reads had weak V/J assignments (E-value above 1e-6), no CDR3, stop codons, out-of-frame junctions, or ambiguous translated residues. V3J clonotypes were defined as sequences sharing an identical inferred V gene, J gene, and CDR3 amino acid sequence. To compute the percentage overlap between repertoires, the number of shared unique clonotypes was divided by the size of the smaller repertoire. Richness of each repertoire was evaluated using RTK rarefaction, the Chao1 estimator, and Recon v2.1 estimates of unobserved clonotypes. Here the immuneACCESS table is served through TCRdb, limited to in-frame sequences with V and J called. Missing clones are a known gap in these copies; in checked studies unresolved V genes cover under half, and the rest lacks a known reason. That table is the source of V, J and clone size, and D and trimming were worked out from the DNA. The sample contains hundreds of thousands of clones, roughly 79% of them found a single time. 12% of the sample lies in the top ten.

Donors were healthy HIV-negative adults with no recently reported acute infections or vaccinations. Every donor was a Caucasian adult living in Nashville, Tennessee, USA. For unsorted samples, roughly 91 million PBMCs were counted, and genomic DNA was extracted using the QIAamp DNA Blood Mini kit. After blood collection by leukapheresis, PBMCs were isolated using Ficoll-Histopaque density gradient centrifugation and then cryopreserved in the vapor phase of liquid nitrogen. Of note for this clone: Its antigen is currently not known. It has no much larger one-base neighbor in the sample; base qualities were not kept.

At the junction V is shortened by 0 bases and J by 2 bases, with 3 bases in between. The cysteine opens and the phenylalanine closes a CDR3 of 13 amino acids. Only CDR3 DNA remains: 39 bases, in frame from the first base. The germline V gene sets CDR1 to MGHRA and CDR2 to YSYEKL. This chain joins TRBV4-1 to TRBJ2-3, with an unclear D gene assignment. This TCR came from a woman aged 40 to 49 in good health. Some clones in this sample may be carry-over from other donors' samples. The specimen sequenced was PBMCs. The CDR3 protein sequence reads: CASSQEPTDTQYF. The nucleotide sequence is given as TGCGCCAGCAGCCAAGAGCCCACAGATACGCAGTATTTT.